One TCR beta chain is described in this entry. The antigen remains undetermined. These data originate in a study of blood T cells in healthy people across ages. About the research overall: Capture via template switching afforded approximately one barcoded beta molecule per two T cells.

Study-level results: Unsorted PBMC material precluded a definitive naive versus antigen-experienced comparison.

The CDR3 covers 11 residues. With 5 bases removed from V and 13 bases from J, the gap between germline ends came to 15 bases. The germline V gene encodes CDR1 SQVTM and CDR2 ANQGSEA. A second about 7 to 11 cycle PCR used barcoded and J-beta primers. In TCRdb, the 5' RACE reads were re-called with MiXCR into one record per CDR3 protein. This sample has about 1.4 million distinct CDR3 sequences, with roughly 64% found just once. The clonotype comes from a man between 18 and 35 years old in good health. This chain links TRBV29-1 with TRBJ2-4; a weak D match, TRBD2 (6 bases). Sequenced: blood. The CDR3 sequence is CSVTSTGEQYF. The DNA for the CDR3 is TGCAGCGTTACTTCCACGGGGGAGCAGTACTTC.